The following is a TCR beta chain sequence with its context. What it recognizes is unknown. The sample originates from a study of blood T cells in healthy people across ages. Study results and limitations: There were more naive CD4+ cells and higher diversity in long-lived donors than in aged donors. Reliance upon unsorted PBMCs precluded definitive naive versus antigen-experienced comparison. In older individuals, TCR beta diversity per million T cells was lower, falling roughly linearly with age.

A sample-barcoded 5' primer and a J-beta primer mix were used in a second PCR of roughly 6 to 12 cycles. TCRdb itself ran the 5' RACE reads through MiXCR, one entry per CDR3 protein. The profile shows hundreds of thousands of distinct CDR3 sequences, around 46% of them singletons. The CDR3 loop spans 13 amino acids. The germline CDR1 and CDR2 sequences are MNHEY and SVGEGT. V was cut by 4 bases and J by 5 bases, with 8 bases left in between. The V gene is TRBV6-2 or TRBV6-3, the J gene TRBJ2-2, with a possible D match to TRBD1 (6 bases). This sequence was found in a woman aged 60-75 years in good health. The sample comprised blood. CDR3 nucleotide sequence: TGTGCCAGCAGTTCGACAGGTACCGGGGAGCTGTTTTTT. As protein: CASSSTGTGELFF.